The clone carrying this TCR beta chain has only a few counts. The antigen remains undetermined. Germline and junction disagree at one end, which may indicate a read error. Germline loops: CDR1 SGHRS, CDR2 YFSETQ. The CDR3 covers 11 residues. The data belong to a study of T cell repertoires in cytomegalovirus infection. Study details: Public TCR beta signatures indicated both CMV infection and matching HLA type. Study findings and constraints: Individuals carrying CMV plus the relevant HLA were identified by cumulative frequency of public TCR beta families. HLA-C-restricted, CMV-specific TCR beta clonotypes were dominant ex vivo.

TCRdb reprocessed the reads via MiXCR and lists one record per CDR3 protein. The data contain almost 550,000 distinct CDR3 sequences, 16% of them singletons. Sequenced material: CD8+ T cells from PBMCs. This chain links TRBV5-1 with TRBJ2-1, with 9 bases fitting TRBD1. The sequence was collected from a human donor in good health (CMV status not recorded). Some clones in this sample may be carry-over from other donors' samples. The CDR3 DNA reads TGCGCCAGCAGCTTGGACGGGACAGGGACCTTC. This sequence encodes CASSLDGTGTF. The full variable domain, its missing parts supplied by reference TRBV5-1 and TRBJ2-1, is KAGVTQTPRYLIKTRGQQVTLSCSPISGHRSVSWYQQTPGQGLQFLFEYFSETQRNKGNFPGRFSGRQFSNSRSEMNVSTLELGDSALYLCASSLDGTGTFGPGTRLTVL.